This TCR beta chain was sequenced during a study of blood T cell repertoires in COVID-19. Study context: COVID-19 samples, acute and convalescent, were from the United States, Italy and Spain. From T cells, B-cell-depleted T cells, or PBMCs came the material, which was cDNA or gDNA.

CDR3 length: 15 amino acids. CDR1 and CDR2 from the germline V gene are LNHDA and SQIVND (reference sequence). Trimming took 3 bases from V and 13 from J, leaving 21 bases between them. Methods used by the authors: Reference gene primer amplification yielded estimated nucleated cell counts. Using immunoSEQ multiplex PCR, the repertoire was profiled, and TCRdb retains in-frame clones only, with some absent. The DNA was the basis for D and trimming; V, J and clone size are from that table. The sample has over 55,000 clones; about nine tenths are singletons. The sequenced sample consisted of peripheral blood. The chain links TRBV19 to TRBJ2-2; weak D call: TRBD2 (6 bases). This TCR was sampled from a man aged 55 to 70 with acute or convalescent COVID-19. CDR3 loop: CASSIGGNGEVGLFF. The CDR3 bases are TGTGCCAGTAGTATTGGAGGGAACGGGGAAGTCGGGCTGTTTTTT.